The 21 T cell receptor beta chains reported below all come from one sample, sequenced in a study of Ad26.COV2.S vaccination and SARS-CoV-2 variants. Data came from immunoSEQ multiplex PCR; TCRdb stores just in-frame clones and leaves some out. The sample consists of some 300,000 clones, just over 85% of them appearing once. Specified treatment: some 19 received Ad26.COV2.S at low or high dose, single or two shots; about 5 received placebo; per-sample allocation not given. Sample collection was performed on day 63 after the first vaccine or placebo injection. Sequencing was performed on peripheral blood, taken in a trial of Ad26.COV2.S vaccine versus placebo. The source of these receptors is a person between 18 and 65 years old who received the Ad26.COV2.S COVID-19 vaccine or a placebo.

The chain has TRBV6-1 and TRBJ1-1, with D maybe TRBD1 (5 bases). The CDR3 sequence is 18 residues long. Germline CDR1 is MNHNS and CDR2 is SASEGT. The V gene lost 3 bases and the J gene lost 10 bases, with 30 bases spanning the gap. Here the CDR3 DNA reads TGTGCCAGCAGTGATATGGGGCGGTGGCAGGCCGGGCGATCGGTAGCTTTCTTT. It specifies CASSDMGRWQAGRSVAFF.

The chain joins TRBV3-1 (or the pseudogene TRBV3-2) to TRBJ2-5, with 10 bases that match TRBD2. Germline V gene lookup returns CDR1 LGHDT and CDR2 YNNKEL (reference sequence). Trimming cost V 3 bases and J 4 bases; bases outside gene matches: 5. The CDR3 loop spans 15 amino acids. The CDR3 region is CASSHLAGARETQYF. CDR3 in DNA: TGTGCCAGCAGCCACCTAGCGGGGGCGCGAGAGACCCAGTACTTC.

This clone showed up just a few times. V is TRBV29-1 and J is TRBJ1-5; D gene ambiguous. The CDR3 contains 13 residues. Deletions cut 4 bases from V and 0 bases from J, with 7 bases between. Germline CDR1 and CDR2: SQVTM and ANQGSEA. Here the CDR3 reads CSVAENSNQPQHF. In nucleotides, the CDR3 is TGCAGCGTTGCAGAAAATAGCAATCAGCCCCAGCATTTT. Variable domain in full (rest from reference TRBV29-1 and TRBJ1-5): SAVISQKPSRDICQRGTSLTIQCQVDSQVTMMFWYRQQPGQSLTLIATANQGSEATYESGFVIDKFPISRPNLTFSTLTVSNMSPEDSSIYLCSVAENSNQPQHFGDGTRLSIL.

This rearrangement joins TRBV4-2 to TRBJ2-4; D gene ambiguous. Germline values: CDR1 LGHNA, CDR2 YNFKEQ. With 0 bases removed from V and 0 bases from J, the gap between germline ends came to 9 bases. There are 16 residues in the CDR3. This CDR3 is CASSQDPGLAKNIQYF. The CDR3 DNA reads TGTGCCAGCAGCCAAGATCCGGGCTTAGCCAAAAACATTCAGTACTTC.

This clone appeared a few times. The V and J genes are TRBV7-9 and TRBJ1-2; no clear D gene. Germline V gene lookup returns CDR1 SEHNR and CDR2 FQNEAQ (reference sequence). The CDR3 length is 13 residues. The V gene lost 5 bases and the J gene lost 6 bases, with 13 bases spanning the gap. The CDR3, as DNA: TGTGCCAGCAGCCGCGCCGGCGTGCATGGCTACACCTTC. Residues: CASSRAGVHGYTF.

A few counts support this clone. This chain links TRBV23-1 with TRBJ2-1; the match to TRBD2 covers 14 bases. TRBV23-1 is an ORF, with its function uncertain. V dropped 2 bases and J dropped 15; count of bases not matched to a gene: 12. The CDR3 loop spans 16 amino acids. CDR3 protein: CASSQRSGTSGGRWFF. The CDR3 DNA follows: TGCGCCAGCAGTCAACGTTCCGGGACTAGCGGGGGCCGGTGGTTCTTC.

The chain joins TRBV6-5 to TRBJ2-7; 12 bases map to TRBD2. V shed 3 bases, J shed 7 bases, and the junction held 10 bases outside the gene matches. The germline V gene encodes CDR1 MNHEY and CDR2 SVGAGI. This CDR3 contains 16 residues. CDR3 amino acids: CASSYGGLAGPREQYF. The CDR3 DNA reads TGTGCCAGCAGTTATGGAGGACTAGCGGGGCCCCGGGAGCAGTACTTC.

The gene calls are TRBV7-9 and TRBJ2-7; TRBD1 matches 8 bases. This CDR3 is built from 13 residues. CDR1 SEHNR and CDR2 FQNEAQ come from the germline V gene (reference sequence). V was pared by 3 bases and J by 4 bases, with 2 bases of the junction left unmatched. The CDR3 spells CASSFQGAYEQYF. The CDR3 coding sequence is TGTGCCAGCAGCTTCCAGGGGGCTTACGAGCAGTACTTC.

The rearrangement joins TRBV5-4 to TRBJ1-2, with D uncertain. V gave up 0 bases and J gave up 4 bases, with 13 bases separating them. The CDR3 is 15 amino acids. The germline V gene has CDR1 SGHNT and CDR2 YYREEE (reference sequence). The CDR3 DNA sequence: TGTGCCAGCAGCTTGGGAAGTGAGGGAGTCTATGGCTACACCTTC. Protein product: CASSLGSEGVYGYTF.

This rearrangement joins TRBV4-1 to TRBJ2-3; TRBD2 might be the D (5 bases). V was pared by 0 bases and J by 6 bases, with 13 bases between. The CDR3 extends over 15 amino acids. Germline assignment: CDR1 MGHRA and CDR2 YSYEKL. The CDR3 sequence: CASSQDGAAIDTQYF. CDR3 bases: TGCGCCAGCAGCCAAGATGGAGCGGCCATCGATACGCAGTATTTT.

The chain has TRBV10-1 and TRBJ1-5, with a weak D call TRBD1 (5 bases). Trimming took 8 bases from V and 3 from J, leaving 14 bases between them. Germline assignment: CDR1 WNHNN and CDR2 SYGVQD (reference sequence). CDR3 length: 14 residues. The CDR3 protein is CASPFGAYNQPQHF. CDR3 coding DNA: TGCGCCAGCCCTTTCGGGGCTTACAATCAGCCCCAGCATTTT.

The chain is built from TRBV4-3 and TRBJ2-3; 11 bases fit TRBD2. After removal of 1 base from V and 7 bases from J, the junction contained 4 bases not matched to a gene. The CDR3 is made up of 15 amino acids. Germline CDR1 is LGHNA and CDR2 is YSLEER. The DNA of the CDR3 is TGCGCCAGCAGCCAAGGGTTAGCGGGGGGGAATACGCAGTATTTT. The encoded protein is CASSQGLAGGNTQYF.

The table lists this clone with a count of one. The rearrangement joins TRBV7-2 to TRBJ1-6; the D is unclear. The CDR3 consists of 13 residues. The germline gives CDR1 SGHTA, CDR2 FQGNSA. The ends were cut back, 1 base at V and 8 bases at J, with 6 bases in the middle. The CDR3 sequence: CASSLDIYSPLHF. The CDR3 DNA is TGTGCCAGCAGCTTAGATATTTATTCACCCCTCCACTTT. The full variable domain, rest sourced from reference TRBV7-2 and TRBJ1-6, is GAGVSQSPSNKVTEKGKDVELRCDPISGHTALYWYRQSLGQGLEFLIYFQGNSAPDKSGLPSDRFSAERTGGSVSTLTIQRTQQEDSAVYLCASSLDIYSPLHFGNGTRLTVT.

The V call is TRBV7-2, the J call TRBJ2-3, with a possible D match to TRBD2 (6 bases). Germline V lookup: CDR1 SGHTA, CDR2 FQGNSA. The V end was cut by 2 bases, the J end by 0 bases, with 12 bases between. The CDR3 has 16 residues. The CDR3 sequence is CASSLWRGLSTDTQYF. In DNA, the CDR3 is TGTGCCAGCAGCTTATGGCGGGGACTTAGCACAGATACGCAGTATTTT.

The chain joins TRBV6-4 to TRBJ1-2; 10 bases are a match to TRBD1. V lost 0 bases and J lost 4; bases outside the gene matches: 8. This CDR3 has 17 residues. Germline CDR1 is MRHNA and CDR2 is SNTAGT. CDR3 residues: CASSDSAGTGEVYGYTF. CDR3 coding DNA: TGTGCCAGCAGTGACTCAGCCGGGACAGGGGAGGTCTATGGCTACACCTTC.

V usage is TRBV2 and J usage is TRBJ1-6; D is possibly TRBD1 (6 bases). The CDR3 loop spans 16 amino acids. The germline V gene encodes CDR1 SNHLY and CDR2 FYNNEI. Between the trimmed V and J ends, which lost 5 bases and 7 bases, there was a span of 18 bases. CDR3 protein: CASSLTGGLWNSPLHF. CDR3 nucleotide sequence: TGTGCCAGCAGTTTGACAGGCGGGCTTTGGAATTCACCCCTCCACTTT.

The chain links TRBV19 to TRBJ2-2; weak D call: TRBD2 (6 bases). There are 14 residues in the CDR3. Germline assignment: CDR1 LNHDA and CDR2 SQIVND (reference sequence). Trimming removed 7 bases from V and 7 bases from J, with 16 bases in between. The chain's CDR3 is CASTTFGGNGELFF. CDR3 sequence (DNA): TGTGCCAGTACTACTTTTGGGGGGAACGGGGAGCTGTTTTTT. The full variable domain, its missing parts supplied by reference TRBV19 and TRBJ2-2, is DGGITQSPKYLFRKEGQNVTLSCEQNLNHDAMYWYRQDPGQGLRLIYYSQIVNDFQKGDIAEGYSVSREKKESFPLTVTSAQKNPTAFYLCASTTFGGNGELFFGEGSRLTVL.

This clone showed up just once. The chain joins TRBV7-2 to TRBJ1-3, with 8 bases fitting TRBD1. Trimming at V came to 5 bases and at J to 9 bases, leaving 9 bases not matched to a gene. Germline V CDR1 and CDR2: SGHTA, FQGNSA. The CDR3 loop spans 14 amino acids. The DNA of the CDR3 is TGTGCCAGCAGCACCGGGACAGGTTCATCCACCATATATTTT. This gives the protein CASSTGTGSSTIYF.

The count of this clone is one. The rearrangement joins TRBV4-1 to TRBJ2-7; 7 bases agree with TRBD2. J lost 3 bases, V lost 3 bases, and 8 bases had no gene match. The V gene's germline CDR1 is MGHRA and CDR2 YSYEKL. The CDR3 contains 15 residues. The DNA of the CDR3 is TGCGCCAGCAGCCATCAGGTGGGGGGGGTCTACGAGCAGTACTTC. As protein: CASSHQVGGVYEQYF.

This CDR3 reads CASSQVSGGNQPQHF. The DNA of the CDR3 is TGCGCCAGCAGCCAAGTTTCTGGGGGCAATCAGCCCCAGCATTTT. The chain links TRBV4-1 to TRBJ1-5; D not certain. Germline V gene lookup returns CDR1 MGHRA and CDR2 YSYEKL. Trimming took off 1 base at V and 2 bases at J, with 9 bases between the two ends. The CDR3 is 15 amino acids.

The chain links TRBV15 to TRBJ1-1, with 11 nucleotides matching TRBD1. The V segment lost 4 bases and the J segment 4 bases; nucleotides outside the gene matches: 2. The CDR3 consists of 14 residues. In germline, CDR1 is LNHNV, CDR2 YYDKDF (reference sequence). Here the CDR3 reads CATSKGQGGTEAFF. CDR3 DNA sequence: TGTGCCACCAGCAAGGGACAGGGGGGCACTGAAGCTTTCTTT.